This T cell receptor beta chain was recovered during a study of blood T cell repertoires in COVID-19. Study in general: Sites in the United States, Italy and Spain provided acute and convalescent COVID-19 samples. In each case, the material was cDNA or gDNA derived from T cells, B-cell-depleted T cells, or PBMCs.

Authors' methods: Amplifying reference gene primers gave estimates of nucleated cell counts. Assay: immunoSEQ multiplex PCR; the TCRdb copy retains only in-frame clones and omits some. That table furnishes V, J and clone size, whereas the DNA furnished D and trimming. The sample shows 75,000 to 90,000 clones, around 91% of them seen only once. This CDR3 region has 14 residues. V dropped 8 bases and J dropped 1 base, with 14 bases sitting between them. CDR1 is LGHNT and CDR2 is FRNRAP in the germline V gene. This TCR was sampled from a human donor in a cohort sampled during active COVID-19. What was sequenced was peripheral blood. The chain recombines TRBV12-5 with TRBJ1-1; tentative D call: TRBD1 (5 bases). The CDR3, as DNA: TGTGCTAGTATAAGGGGCGTAGAGAACACTGAAGCTTTCTTT. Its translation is CASIRGVENTEAFF.